The clone carrying this T cell receptor (beta chain) appeared a few times. Its matching antigen is unknown. Separate cDNA molecules received unique molecular identifiers, which the library attached to them. TCRdb re-called the RACE reads with MiXCR, one entry per CDR3 protein. The sample contains 95,000 to 100,000 distinct CDR3 sequences, roughly 12% of which appear only once. This entry comes from a study of human T cells and chemical hapten exposure. Across the study: DPC at 0.01% went onto the upper back in patch tests, read at 6 days. Study-level results: The study found expanded TCRs formed significantly more large CDR3 similarity clusters than controls.

The time point was: patch test 1, 2 weeks after DPC sensitization. Documented treatment: therapeutic diphenylcyclopropenone sensitization with weekly scalp DPC. Germline lookup yields CDR1 SGHAT and CDR2 FQDESV (reference sequence). The CDR3 is made up of 12 amino acids. Trimming removed 5 bases from V and 4 bases from J, with 9 bases in between. Sample: whole blood, taken in connection with sensitization to the hapten diphenylcyclopropenone (DPC). This sequence joins TRBV11-1 and TRBJ2-7, with D unclear. The source is a woman in her thirties or forties with alopecia areata. Some clones in this sample may be carry-over from other donors' samples. DNA for the CDR3: TGTGCCAGCAGCCCCTCCGGTTACGAGCAGTACTTC. Encoded protein: CASSPSGYEQYF.